This T cell receptor beta chain was captured by sequencing in a study of T cell responses to AZD1222 COVID-19 vaccine. Whole-study context: Both about-4-week and about-12-week second-dose recipients were combined. Findings of the study overall: Only six people who got AZD1222 tested seropositive at baseline. Donors in the cohort were predominantly white British and more often female, and clonal diversity was possibly underestimated.

Sequencing used immunoSEQ multiplex PCR; TCRdb keeps in-frame clones, though not all of them. The profile covers some 170,000 clones, with about 92% appearing a single time and less than 3% taken by the ten largest. Germline V gene data show CDR1 as SEHNR and CDR2 as FQNEAQ (reference sequence). The CDR3 runs 14 residues. V gave up 5 bases and J gave up 4 bases; unmatched junction bases: 5. About this clone itself: Antigen unknown.

The source was peripheral blood, collected on day 0 of AZD1222 vaccination. This sequence originates from an adult in good health. The chain is built from TRBV7-9 and TRBJ1-1; 9 nucleotides align to TRBD1. The CDR3 protein is CASSPGQGGTEAFF. CDR3 DNA sequence: TGTGCCAGCAGCCCGGGACAGGGAGGCACTGAAGCTTTCTTT.